This is a list of T cell receptor beta chains from one sample in a study of Ad26.COV2.S vaccination and SARS-CoV-2 variants. The table came from immunoSEQ multiplex PCR; TCRdb's copy has only in-frame clones and leaves some out. The data contain around 270,000 clones, around 85% of them singletons. This specimen consisted of peripheral blood, obtained in a trial of Ad26.COV2.S vaccine versus placebo. Every receptor here comes from a person aged 18 to 59 who received the Ad26.COV2.S COVID-19 vaccine or a placebo. The CDR3 runs from the conserved cysteine through the conserved F or W. A D gene is named only where the DNA matches it firmly. Rows give clone size only sometimes, using once, few, many, or a class for an expanded clone.

CASSLWGADTQYF	TRBV5-5	-	TRBJ2-3	-
CASSGIGTATNEKLFF	TRBV6-2/TRBV6-3	-	TRBJ1-4	TRBD1
CASSRISTDTQYF	TRBV18	-	TRBJ2-3	-
CASIRYPNTEAFF	TRBV6-5	-	TRBJ1-1	-
CASSTPGLFYGYTF	TRBV19	once	TRBJ1-2	-
CASSYVTSGLSEQFF	TRBV6-2/TRBV6-3	-	TRBJ2-1	TRBD2
CATTSGGLSIEQFF	TRBV3-1/TRBV3-2	once	TRBJ2-1	TRBD2
CASSYSGTGSYEQYF	TRBV6-5	-	TRBJ2-7	TRBD1
CASSLSGTGTEAFF	TRBV7-3	-	TRBJ1-1	-
CASSYMGGKETQYF	TRBV6-5	-	TRBJ2-5	-
CASSLRVAGEDTQYF	TRBV5-4	-	TRBJ2-3	TRBD2
CASSTRDRVDNEQFF	TRBV4-3	-	TRBJ2-1	TRBD1
CASSQEGVGPQHF	TRBV4-1	-	TRBJ1-5	-
CASSRGSGLSTDTQYF	TRBV7-3	-	TRBJ2-3	-
CASSDLAGTSGISKNIQYF	TRBV11-2	-	TRBJ2-4	TRBD2
CASSLGDRSSGNTIYF	TRBV5-4	few	TRBJ1-3	-
CASSHGGPGTGVGYTF	TRBV4-3	-	TRBJ1-2	TRBD1
CASSLGGGGQPQHF	TRBV5-5	once	TRBJ1-5	-
CATRPGLAGRNTGELFF	TRBV15	-	TRBJ2-2	TRBD2
CASSSDRGRNSPLHF	TRBV6-5	once	TRBJ1-6	TRBD1
CANPTGAPRNGYTF	TRBV3-1/TRBV3-2	-	TRBJ1-2	TRBD1
CASSFSRGEANYGYTF	TRBV7-9	once	TRBJ1-2	-
CASSYPGQGDNSPLHF	TRBV3-1/TRBV3-2	-	TRBJ1-6	TRBD1
CASSMGLAGGRDSYEQYF	TRBV19	once	TRBJ2-7	TRBD2
CASSPGLAGEQFF	TRBV6-6	-	TRBJ2-1	TRBD2
CARTLPTSGGLQETQYF	TRBV5-3	-	TRBJ2-5	TRBD2
CASSFGLGGGTTDTQYF	TRBV7-3	-	TRBJ2-3	TRBD2
CASSLTGDAGFFYEQYF	TRBV4-1	-	TRBJ2-7	-
CASSQDVPSYSGANVLTF	TRBV14	-	TRBJ2-6	-
CASTKSPGGFSGANVLTF	TRBV4-3	-	TRBJ2-6	TRBD1
CARCFSWGPSGANVLTF	TRBV27	-	TRBJ2-6	-
CASSQDPRVGNSPLHF	TRBV4-3	-	TRBJ1-6	-
CASSIGTGTTGANVLTF	TRBV19	-	TRBJ2-6	TRBD1
CAISEPETGMDIQYF	TRBV10-3	-	TRBJ2-4	TRBD1
CASSRQGVTEAFF	TRBV7-6	-	TRBJ1-1	TRBD1
CASSLNFRLAGPGANVLTF	TRBV7-9	-	TRBJ2-6	TRBD2
CASGGEWGSYEQYF	TRBV27	-	TRBJ2-7	-
CASSGLSGQGWNEQFF	TRBV9	few	TRBJ2-1	TRBD1
CSVTPSNEQFF	TRBV20-1	-	TRBJ2-1	-
CASSLLPNTGELFF	TRBV27	-	TRBJ2-2	-
CASSLRTGADTEAFF	TRBV7-9	-	TRBJ1-1	TRBD1
CASINQGEGYGYTF	TRBV2	-	TRBJ1-2	-
CASSLSGGPKGANVLTF	TRBV7-6	-	TRBJ2-6	-
CASSPTSGGYTDTQYF	TRBV7-6	-	TRBJ2-3	TRBD2
CASNPRTEQETQYF	TRBV7-9	once	TRBJ2-5	-
CASSRTGHNEKLFF	TRBV5-1	-	TRBJ1-4	TRBD1
CASSYRSDQPQHF	TRBV6-2/TRBV6-3	-	TRBJ1-5	-
CASSLGPRNPNQPQHF	TRBV27	-	TRBJ1-5	-
CASSSGQSTDTQYF	TRBV5-1	-	TRBJ2-3	-
CASSVKAGGTGELFF	TRBV9	-	TRBJ2-2	TRBD2
CATTPGQGIGKPQHF	TRBV15	-	TRBJ1-5	TRBD1
CASKSTGLIFAF	TRBV6-5	-	TRBJ1-6	-